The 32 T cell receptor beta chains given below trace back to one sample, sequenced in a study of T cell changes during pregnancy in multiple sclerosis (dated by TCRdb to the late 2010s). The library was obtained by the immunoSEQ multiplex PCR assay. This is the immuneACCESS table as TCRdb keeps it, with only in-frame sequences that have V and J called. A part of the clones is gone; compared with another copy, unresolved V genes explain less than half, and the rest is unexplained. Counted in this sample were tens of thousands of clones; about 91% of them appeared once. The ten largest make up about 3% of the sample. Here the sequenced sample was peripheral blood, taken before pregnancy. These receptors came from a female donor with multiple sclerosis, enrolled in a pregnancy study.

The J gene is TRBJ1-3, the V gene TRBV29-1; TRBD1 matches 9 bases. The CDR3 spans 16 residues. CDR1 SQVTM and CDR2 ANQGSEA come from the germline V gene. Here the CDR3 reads CSATTIGTGTGNTIYF. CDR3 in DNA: TGCAGTGCTACCACCATCGGGACAGGGACTGGAAACACCATATATTTT.

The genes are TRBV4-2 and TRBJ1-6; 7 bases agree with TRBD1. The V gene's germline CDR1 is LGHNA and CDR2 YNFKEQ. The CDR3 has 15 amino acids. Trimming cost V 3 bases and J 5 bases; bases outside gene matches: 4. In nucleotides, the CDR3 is TGTGCCAGCAGCCACCCGGACAGGAATAATTCACCCCTCCACTTT. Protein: CASSHPDRNNSPLHF.

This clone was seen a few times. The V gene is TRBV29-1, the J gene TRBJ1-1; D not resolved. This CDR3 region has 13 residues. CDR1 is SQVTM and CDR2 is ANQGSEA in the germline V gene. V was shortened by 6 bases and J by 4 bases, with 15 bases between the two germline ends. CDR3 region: CSVTAGEGTEAFF. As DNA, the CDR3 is TGCAGCGTAACGGCAGGTGAGGGCACTGAAGCTTTCTTT.

The CDR3 reads CASSLTSGYNEQFF. The CDR3, as DNA: TGTGCCAGCAGCTTGACTAGCGGTTACAATGAGCAGTTCTTC. The chain carries TRBV6-6 and TRBJ2-1; 9 nucleotides align to TRBD2. V lost 6 bases and J lost 4; bases outside the gene matches: 4. CDR1 MNHNY and CDR2 SVGAGI come from the germline V gene (reference sequence). The CDR3 spans 14 residues.

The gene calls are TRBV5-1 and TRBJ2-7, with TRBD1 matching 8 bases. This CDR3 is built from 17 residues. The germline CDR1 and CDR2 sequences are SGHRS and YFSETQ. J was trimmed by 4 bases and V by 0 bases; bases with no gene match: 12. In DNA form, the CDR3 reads TGCGCCAGCAGCTTGGCCCTCACAGGGGGGAAGTCGTACGAGCAGTACTTC. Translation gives CASSLALTGGKSYEQYF.

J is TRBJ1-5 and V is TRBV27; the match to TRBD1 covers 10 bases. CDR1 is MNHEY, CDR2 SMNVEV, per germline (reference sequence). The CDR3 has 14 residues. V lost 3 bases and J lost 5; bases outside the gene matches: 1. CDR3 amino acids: CASSLDRGDQPQHF. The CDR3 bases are TGTGCCAGCAGTTTGGACAGGGGGGATCAGCCCCAGCATTTT.

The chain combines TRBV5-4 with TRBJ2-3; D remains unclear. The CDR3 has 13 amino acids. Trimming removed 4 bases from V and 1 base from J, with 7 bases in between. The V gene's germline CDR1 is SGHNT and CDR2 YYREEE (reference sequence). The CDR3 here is CASSPPGTDTQYF. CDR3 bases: TGTGCCAGCAGCCCGCCGGGCACAGATACGCAGTATTTT.

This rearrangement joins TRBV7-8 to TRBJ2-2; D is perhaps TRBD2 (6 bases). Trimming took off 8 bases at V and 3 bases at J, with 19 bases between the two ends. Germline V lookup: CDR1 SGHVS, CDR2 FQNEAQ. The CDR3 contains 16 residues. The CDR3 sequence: CASANPEQRDTGELFF. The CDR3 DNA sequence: TGTGCCAGCGCAAACCCCGAGCAGCGGGACACCGGGGAGCTGTTTTTT.

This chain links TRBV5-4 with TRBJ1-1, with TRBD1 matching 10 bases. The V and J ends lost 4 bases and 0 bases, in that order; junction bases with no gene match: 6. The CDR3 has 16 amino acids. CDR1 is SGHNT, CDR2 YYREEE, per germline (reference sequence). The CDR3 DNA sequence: TGTGCCAGCAGCGACCCGGGACAGGGGTTGAACACTGAAGCTTTCTTT. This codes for CASSDPGQGLNTEAFF.

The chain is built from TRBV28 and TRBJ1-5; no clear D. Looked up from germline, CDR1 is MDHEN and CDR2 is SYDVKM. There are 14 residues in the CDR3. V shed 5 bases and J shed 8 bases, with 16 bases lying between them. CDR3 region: CASSNHLLEEPQHF. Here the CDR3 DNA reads TGTGCCAGCAGTAACCATCTCTTAGAGGAGCCCCAGCATTTT.

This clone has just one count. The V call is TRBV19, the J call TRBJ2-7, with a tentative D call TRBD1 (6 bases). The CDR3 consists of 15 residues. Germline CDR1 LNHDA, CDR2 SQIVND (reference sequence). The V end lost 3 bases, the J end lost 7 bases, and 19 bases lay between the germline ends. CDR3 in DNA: TGTGCCAGTAGTATCGATCTGCAGGGGACGGGGGAGCAGTACTTC. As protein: CASSIDLQGTGEQYF.

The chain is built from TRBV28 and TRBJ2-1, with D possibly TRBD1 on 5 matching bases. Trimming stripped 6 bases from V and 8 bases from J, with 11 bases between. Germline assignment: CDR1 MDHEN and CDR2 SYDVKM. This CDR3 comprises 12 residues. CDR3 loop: CASSPGWYEQFF. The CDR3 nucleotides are TGTGCCAGCAGCCCAGGGTGGTATGAGCAGTTCTTC.

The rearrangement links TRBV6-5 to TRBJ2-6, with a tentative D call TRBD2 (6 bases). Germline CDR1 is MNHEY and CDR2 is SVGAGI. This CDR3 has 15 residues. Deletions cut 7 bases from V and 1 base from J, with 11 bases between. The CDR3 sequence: CASTKRGSGANVLTF. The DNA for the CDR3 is TGTGCCAGCACCAAACGGGGGTCTGGGGCCAACGTCCTGACTTTC.

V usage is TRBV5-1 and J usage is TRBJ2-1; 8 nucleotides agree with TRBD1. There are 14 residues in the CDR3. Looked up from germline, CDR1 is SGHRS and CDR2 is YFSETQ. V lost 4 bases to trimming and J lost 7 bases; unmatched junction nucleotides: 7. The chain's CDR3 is CASSPVTGVNEQFF. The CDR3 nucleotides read TGCGCCAGCAGCCCAGTGACAGGGGTAAATGAGCAGTTCTTC.

CDR3 in amino acids: CASSTTHRAPLGYGYTF. In DNA form, the CDR3 reads TGTGCCAGTAGTACCACACACAGGGCCCCGCTTGGCTATGGCTACACCTTC. V and J are TRBV19 and TRBJ1-2; the D gene is possibly TRBD1 (6 bases). The CDR3 consists of 17 residues. Germline V lookup: CDR1 LNHDA, CDR2 SQIVND (reference sequence). The V gene lost 4 bases and the J gene lost 4 bases, with 22 bases spanning the gap.

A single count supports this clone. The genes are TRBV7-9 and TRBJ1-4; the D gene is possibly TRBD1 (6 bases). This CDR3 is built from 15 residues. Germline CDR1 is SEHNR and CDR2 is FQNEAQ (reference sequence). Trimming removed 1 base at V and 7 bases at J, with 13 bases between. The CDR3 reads CASSLEGGLGEKLFF. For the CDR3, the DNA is TGTGCCAGCAGCTTAGAGGGGGGGCTGGGTGAAAAACTGTTTTTT.

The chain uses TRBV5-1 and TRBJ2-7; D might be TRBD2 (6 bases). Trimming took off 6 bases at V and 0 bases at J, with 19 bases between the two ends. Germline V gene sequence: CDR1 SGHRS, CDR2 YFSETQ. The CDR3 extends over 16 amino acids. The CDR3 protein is CASTIGGAGLSYEQYF. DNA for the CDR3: TGCGCCAGCACTATCGGCGGGGCAGGCCTCTCCTACGAGCAGTACTTC.

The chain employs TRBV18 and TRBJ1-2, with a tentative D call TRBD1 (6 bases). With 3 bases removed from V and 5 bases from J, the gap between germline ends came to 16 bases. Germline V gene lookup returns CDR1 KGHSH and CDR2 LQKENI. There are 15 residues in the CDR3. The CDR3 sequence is CASSPYSGVEYGYTF. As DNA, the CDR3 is TGTGCCAGCTCACCGTACTCAGGGGTTGAGTATGGCTACACCTTC.

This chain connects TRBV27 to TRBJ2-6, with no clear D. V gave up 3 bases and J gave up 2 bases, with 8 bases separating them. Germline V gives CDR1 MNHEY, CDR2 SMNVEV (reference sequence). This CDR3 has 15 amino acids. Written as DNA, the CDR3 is TGTGCCAGCAGTTTTAGAGGTCCTGGGGCCAACGTCCTGACTTTC. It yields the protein CASSFRGPGANVLTF.

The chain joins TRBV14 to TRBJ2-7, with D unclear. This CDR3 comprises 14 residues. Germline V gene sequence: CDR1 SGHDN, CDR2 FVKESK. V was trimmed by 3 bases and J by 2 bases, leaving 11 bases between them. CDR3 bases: TGTGCCAGCAGCCACAGGTTAGATACCTACGAGCAGTACTTC. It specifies CASSHRLDTYEQYF.

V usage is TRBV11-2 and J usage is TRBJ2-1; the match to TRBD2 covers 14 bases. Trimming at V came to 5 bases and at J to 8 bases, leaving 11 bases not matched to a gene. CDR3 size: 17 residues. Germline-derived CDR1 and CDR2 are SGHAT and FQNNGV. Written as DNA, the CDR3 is TGTGCCAGCAGCCTTAGGGTGGGACTAGCGGGAGTGGATGAGCAGTTCTTC. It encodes CASSLRVGLAGVDEQFF.

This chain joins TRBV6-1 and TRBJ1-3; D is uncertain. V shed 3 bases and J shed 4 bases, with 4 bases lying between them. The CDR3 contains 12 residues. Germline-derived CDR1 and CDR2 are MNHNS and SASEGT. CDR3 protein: CASSDSGNTIYF. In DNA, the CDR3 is TGTGCCAGCAGTGATTCGGGAAACACCATATATTTT.

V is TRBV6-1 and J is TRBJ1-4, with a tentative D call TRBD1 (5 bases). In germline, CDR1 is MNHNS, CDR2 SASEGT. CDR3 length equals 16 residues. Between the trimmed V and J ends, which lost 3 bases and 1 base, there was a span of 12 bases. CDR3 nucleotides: TGTGCCAGCAGTGACCCTCGGGGGATAACTAATGAAAAACTGTTTTTT. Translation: CASSDPRGITNEKLFF.

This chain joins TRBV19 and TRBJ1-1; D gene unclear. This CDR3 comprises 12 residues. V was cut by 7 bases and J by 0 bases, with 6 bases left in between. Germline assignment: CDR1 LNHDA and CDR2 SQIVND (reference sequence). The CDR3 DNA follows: TGTGCCAGTACAAAAATGAACACTGAAGCTTTCTTT. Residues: CASTKMNTEAFF.

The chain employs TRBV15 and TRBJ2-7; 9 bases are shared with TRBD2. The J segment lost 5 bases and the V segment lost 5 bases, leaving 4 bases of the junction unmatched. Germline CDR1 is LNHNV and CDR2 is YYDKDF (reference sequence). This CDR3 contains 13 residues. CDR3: CATSAGLADEQYF. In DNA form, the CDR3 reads TGTGCCACCAGCGCGGGACTAGCTGACGAGCAGTACTTC.

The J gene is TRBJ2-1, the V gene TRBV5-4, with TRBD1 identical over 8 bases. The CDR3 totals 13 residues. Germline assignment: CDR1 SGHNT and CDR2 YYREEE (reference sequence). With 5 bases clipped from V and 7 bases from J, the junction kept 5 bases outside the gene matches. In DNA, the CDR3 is TGTGCCAGCAGTAAGGACAGGGTGAATGAGCAGTTCTTC. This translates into CASSKDRVNEQFF.

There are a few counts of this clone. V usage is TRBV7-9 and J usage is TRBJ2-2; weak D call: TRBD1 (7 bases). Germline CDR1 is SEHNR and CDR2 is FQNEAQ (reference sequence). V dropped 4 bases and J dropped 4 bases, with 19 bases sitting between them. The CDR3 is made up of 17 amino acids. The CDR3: CASSSPRRGRGTGELFF. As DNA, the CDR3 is TGTGCCAGCAGCTCCCCGAGGAGGGGGCGCGGCACCGGGGAGCTGTTTTTT.

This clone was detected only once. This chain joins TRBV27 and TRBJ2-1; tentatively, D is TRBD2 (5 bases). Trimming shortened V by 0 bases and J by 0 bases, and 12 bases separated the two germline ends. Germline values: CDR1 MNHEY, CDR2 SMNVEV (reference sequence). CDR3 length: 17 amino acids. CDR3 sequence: CASSLSAGSYSYNEQFF. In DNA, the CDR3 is TGTGCCAGCAGTTTATCGGCGGGCTCCTACTCCTACAATGAGCAGTTCTTC.

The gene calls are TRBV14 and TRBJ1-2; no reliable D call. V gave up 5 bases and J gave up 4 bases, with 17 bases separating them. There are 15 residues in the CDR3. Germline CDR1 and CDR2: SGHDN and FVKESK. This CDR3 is CASSSSSRGTYGYTF. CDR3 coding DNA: TGTGCCAGCAGCTCAAGTAGCCGGGGAACCTATGGCTACACCTTC.

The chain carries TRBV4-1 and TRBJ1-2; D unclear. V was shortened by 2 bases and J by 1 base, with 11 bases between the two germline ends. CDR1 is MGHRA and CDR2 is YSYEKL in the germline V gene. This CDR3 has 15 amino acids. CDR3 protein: CASSQQPGYNYGYTF. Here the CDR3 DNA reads TGCGCCAGCAGCCAACAGCCGGGGTATAACTATGGCTACACCTTC.

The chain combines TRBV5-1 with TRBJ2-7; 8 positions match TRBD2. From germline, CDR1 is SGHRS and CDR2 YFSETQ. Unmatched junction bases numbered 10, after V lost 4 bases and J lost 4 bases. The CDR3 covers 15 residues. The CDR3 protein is CASSKKRELRYEQYF. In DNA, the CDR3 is TGCGCCAGCAGCAAGAAGCGGGAGTTGCGGTACGAGCAGTACTTC.

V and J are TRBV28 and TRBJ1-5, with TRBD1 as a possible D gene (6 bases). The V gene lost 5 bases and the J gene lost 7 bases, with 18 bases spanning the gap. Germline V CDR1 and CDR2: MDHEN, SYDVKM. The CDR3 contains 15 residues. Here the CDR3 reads CASSPNTGFVQPQHF. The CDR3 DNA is TGTGCCAGCAGTCCCAATACAGGGTTCGTCCAGCCCCAGCATTTT.